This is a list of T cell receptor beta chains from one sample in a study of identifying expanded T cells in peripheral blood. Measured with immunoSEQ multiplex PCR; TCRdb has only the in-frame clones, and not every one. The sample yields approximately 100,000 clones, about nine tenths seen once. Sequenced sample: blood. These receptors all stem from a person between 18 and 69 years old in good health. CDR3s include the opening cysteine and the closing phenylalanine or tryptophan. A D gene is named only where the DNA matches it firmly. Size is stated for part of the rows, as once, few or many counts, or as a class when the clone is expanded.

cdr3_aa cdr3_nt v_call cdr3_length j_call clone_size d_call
CASSSPAKTRRPPLHF TGTGCCAGCAGTTCCCCCGCTAAAACTCGTCGGCCACCCCTCCACTTT TRBV27 16 TRBJ1-6 NA NA
CASRSGTENTEAFF TGTGCCAGCAGGTCCGGGACAGAAAACACTGAAGCTTTCTTT TRBV5-4 14 TRBJ1-1 NA TRBD1
CASSLAERIEQYF TGTGCCAGCAGCTTGGCCGAGCGCATCGAGCAGTACTTC TRBV5-4 13 TRBJ2-7 NA NA
CASSLDGGGGVQYF TGCGCCAGCAGCTTGGATGGAGGGGGCGGGGTTCAGTACTTC TRBV5-1 14 TRBJ2-4 once NA
CASSDGGRGPPGANVLTF TGTGCCAGCAGTGACGGGGGCAGGGGGCCCCCTGGGGCCAACGTCCTGACTTTC TRBV2 18 TRBJ2-6 NA TRBD1
CASSSTAGELFF TGTGCCAGCAGTTCGACAGCCGGGGAGCTGTTTTTT TRBV27 12 TRBJ2-2 NA NA
CASSQSDNGYTF TGTGCCAGCAGCCAATCCGACAATGGCTACACCTTC TRBV16 12 TRBJ1-2 NA NA
CASSFDSTDTQYF TGCGCCAGCAGCTTCGACAGCACAGATACGCAGTATTTT TRBV5-1 13 TRBJ2-3 NA NA
CASSPLAGAQYF TGTGCCAGCAGCCCACTAGCGGGGGCCCAGTACTTC TRBV7-2 12 TRBJ2-5 NA TRBD2
CASSSQVSGRPWETQYF TGTGCCAGCAGTTCCCAAGTTAGCGGGAGGCCGTGGGAGACCCAGTACTTC TRBV27 17 TRBJ2-5 few TRBD2
CASSLDSGGAVSDTQYF TGTGCCAGCAGCTTAGACAGCGGGGGGGCGGTTTCAGATACGCAGTATTTT TRBV7-2 17 TRBJ2-3 NA TRBD2
CASSRGGDRYSYEQYF TGTGCCAGCAGCAGAGGCGGGGACAGGTATTCCTACGAGCAGTACTTC TRBV9 16 TRBJ2-7 NA TRBD1
CAISETGRNEKLFF TGTGCCATCAGCGAGACAGGGAGGAATGAAAAACTGTTTTTT TRBV10-3 14 TRBJ1-4 NA TRBD1
CASSVLSGAEQYF TGTGCCAGCAGCGTACTGTCGGGGGCCGAGCAGTACTTC TRBV9 13 TRBJ2-7 NA NA
CASSEGAKNIQYF TGTGCCAGCAGCGAAGGAGCCAAAAACATTCAGTACTTC TRBV9 13 TRBJ2-4 NA NA
CASRKVVNGDTQYF TGTGCCAGCAGGAAGGTGGTAAATGGAGATACGCAGTATTTT TRBV6-5 14 TRBJ2-3 NA NA
CASSLVGGRNTIYF TGTGCCAGCAGCTTAGTAGGGGGCCGAAACACCATATATTTT TRBV11-2 14 TRBJ1-3 NA TRBD1
CASSPIGATYNEQFF TGTGCCAGCTCACCAATAGGTGCTACCTACAATGAGCAGTTCTTC TRBV18 15 TRBJ2-1 NA NA
CASSSRGAGGPAEAFF TGTGCCAGCAGTTCAAGGGGGGCAGGGGGACCCGCTGAAGCTTTCTTT TRBV11-2 16 TRBJ1-1 NA TRBD1
CASSRTGRGNTEAFF TGTGCCAGTAGTAGGACAGGACGGGGAAACACTGAAGCTTTCTTT TRBV19 15 TRBJ1-1 NA TRBD1
CASSAGGHTDTQYF TGTGCCAGCAGTGCGGGGGGGCACACAGATACGCAGTATTTT TRBV6-4 14 TRBJ2-3 NA TRBD2
CSVGPSQGNEQFF TGCAGCGTTGGCCCCTCACAGGGCAATGAGCAGTTCTTC TRBV29-1 13 TRBJ2-1 NA NA
CASSQLLAGDEQYF TGTGCCAGCAGCCAGCTGCTAGCGGGAGACGAGCAGTACTTC TRBV5-4 14 TRBJ2-7 NA TRBD2
CASSPGAEAFF TGTGCCAGCAGCCCCGGAGCCGAAGCTTTCTTT TRBV6-1 11 TRBJ1-1 NA NA
CASSLSSRGSNTGELFF TGTGCCAGCAGCTTAAGTTCTCGCGGGTCGAACACCGGGGAGCTGTTTTTT TRBV7-8 17 TRBJ2-2 NA NA
CASSGRQEATNEKLFF TGTGCCAGCAGCGGGCGGCAGGAAGCAACTAATGAAAAACTGTTTTTT TRBV4-2 16 TRBJ1-4 once NA
CASSESQGQPYEQYF TGTGCCAGCAGTGAATCGCAGGGACAGCCCTACGAGCAGTACTTC TRBV6-1 15 TRBJ2-7 NA TRBD1
CASSQARDGANTGELFF TGCGCCAGCAGCCAAGCCCGGGACGGAGCGAACACCGGGGAGCTGTTTTTT TRBV4-3 17 TRBJ2-2 once NA
CASSISTGTYEQYF TGTGCCAGCAGTATTTCGACAGGGACCTACGAGCAGTACTTC TRBV27 14 TRBJ2-7 NA TRBD1
CASSLGLAEEDTQYF TGCGCCAGCAGCTTGGGACTAGCAGAAGAAGATACGCAGTATTTT TRBV5-1 15 TRBJ2-3 NA TRBD2
CATGTGGDNSPLHF TGCGCCACCGGGACAGGGGGCGATAATTCACCCCTCCACTTT TRBV10-1 14 TRBJ1-6 NA TRBD1
CASSRPTGGLGELFF TGTGCCAGCAGTAGGCCCACAGGGGGCCTCGGGGAGCTGTTTTTT TRBV2 15 TRBJ2-2 NA TRBD1
CASSFDPRTNGYTF TGTGCCAGCAGTTTTGACCCCCGTACGAATGGCTACACCTTC TRBV27 14 TRBJ1-2 NA NA
CASSRSGRVNYGYTF TGTGCCAGCAGCCGATCGGGACGGGTGAACTATGGCTACACCTTC TRBV27 15 TRBJ1-2 NA NA
CASSEGAGGQETQYF TGTGCCAGCAGTGAGGGGGCAGGAGGCCAAGAGACCCAGTACTTC TRBV6-1 15 TRBJ2-5 NA NA
CASSPRGGYEQYF TGTGCCAGCAGTCCGCGAGGAGGCTACGAGCAGTACTTC TRBV27 13 TRBJ2-7 NA NA
CASSPTAGTRYEQYF TGTGCCAGCAGCCCCACAGCCGGGACCAGGTACGAGCAGTACTTC TRBV6-5 15 TRBJ2-7 once NA
CASKEGGSPLHF TGTGCCAGCAAGGAGGGAGGATCACCCCTCCACTTT TRBV6-6 12 TRBJ1-6 NA NA
CASSWTGTGEQFF TGTGCCAGCAGCTGGACAGGGACCGGTGAGCAGTTCTTC TRBV7-9 13 TRBJ2-1 NA TRBD1
CASSQFTGKGYTF TGCGCCAGCAGCCAATTCACAGGGAAAGGCTACACCTTC TRBV4-1 13 TRBJ1-2 NA NA
CASRWGSVGYTF TGTGCCAGCAGATGGGGTTCCGTCGGCTACACCTTC TRBV28 12 TRBJ1-2 NA NA
CASSQTSGRNTGELFF TGCGCCAGCAGCCAAACTAGCGGGAGAAACACCGGGGAGCTGTTTTTT TRBV5-1 16 TRBJ2-2 NA TRBD2
CAWSVGGTSAQNSPLHF TGTGCCTGGAGTGTAGGTGGCACGTCGGCCCAGAATTCACCCCTCCACTTT TRBV30 17 TRBJ1-6 NA NA
CASSNRRGGSSYNEQFF TGTGCCAGCAGTAATAGACGGGGCGGGAGCTCCTACAATGAGCAGTTCTTC TRBV11-3 17 TRBJ2-1 NA TRBD2
CASSRTGGPQETQYF TGTGCCAGTAGTCGGACAGGGGGCCCACAAGAGACCCAGTACTTC TRBV19 15 TRBJ2-5 NA TRBD1
CASSILPGTGGFGYTF TGTGCCAGCAGTATACTTCCCGGGACAGGGGGCTTTGGCTACACCTTC TRBV28 16 TRBJ1-2 NA TRBD1
CASSVSGDTEAFF TGTGCCAGCAGCGTATCAGGGGACACTGAAGCTTTCTTT TRBV9 13 TRBJ1-1 many NA
CATGTGGTNQPQHF TGTGCCACCGGGACAGGGGGCACCAATCAGCCCCAGCATTTT TRBV10-3 14 TRBJ1-5 NA TRBD1
CASSLEGGPPDTQYF TGTGCCAGCAGTTTAGAGGGAGGGCCCCCAGATACGCAGTATTTT TRBV28 15 TRBJ2-3 NA TRBD2
CASSLGLGNTEAFF TGCGCCAGCAGCTTGGGTTTGGGGAACACTGAAGCTTTCTTT TRBV5-1 14 TRBJ1-1 NA NA
CASSQYSGLAGGVETQYF TGTGCCAGCAGCCAATACTCGGGACTAGCGGGGGGGGTAGAGACCCAGTACTTC TRBV4-2 18 TRBJ2-5 NA TRBD2
CASSLFGWGASPLHF TGTGCCAGCAGCTTATTCGGGTGGGGGGCTTCACCCCTCCACTTT TRBV11-2 15 TRBJ1-6 NA NA
CASSLYLGGRDTGELFF TGTGCCAGCAGTTTATACCTCGGGGGAAGGGACACCGGGGAGCTGTTTTTT TRBV28 17 TRBJ2-2 NA NA
CASSPPGGPISGNTIYF TGTGCCAGCTCACCACCGGGGGGGCCCATCTCTGGAAACACCATATATTTT TRBV18 17 TRBJ1-3 once NA
CASSLGGDGELFF TGTGCCAGCAGTTTGGGGGGGGACGGGGAGCTGTTTTTT TRBV27 13 TRBJ2-2 NA TRBD2